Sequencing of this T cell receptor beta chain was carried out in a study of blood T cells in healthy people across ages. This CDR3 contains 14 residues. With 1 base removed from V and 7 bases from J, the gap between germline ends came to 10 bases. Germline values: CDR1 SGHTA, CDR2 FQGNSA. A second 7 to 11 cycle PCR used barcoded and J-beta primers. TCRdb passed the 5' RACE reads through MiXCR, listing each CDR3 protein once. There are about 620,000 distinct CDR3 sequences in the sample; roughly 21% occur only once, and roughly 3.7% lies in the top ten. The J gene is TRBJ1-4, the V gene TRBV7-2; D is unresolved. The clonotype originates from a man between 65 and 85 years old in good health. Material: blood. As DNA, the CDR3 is TGTGCCAGCAGCTTAGATGCCAGAACTGAAAAACTGTTTTTT. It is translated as CASSLDARTEKLFF.